This TCR beta chain stems from a study of CD8+ T cells in alopecia areata. Findings and limits, study-wide: Patients displayed less clarity in TCR sharing than mice, a finding possibly related to HLA. More clonal than normal scalp was lesional scalp, particularly alopecia totalis/universalis. Scalp sequencing captures resident alphabeta T cells of normal skin too.

About this clone itself: What it recognizes is unknown.

Per the germline V gene, CDR1 is SQVTM and CDR2 is ANQGSEA. The CDR3 is 13 residues long. J was trimmed by 4 bases and V by 6 bases; bases with no gene match: 6. Once RNA had been extracted, it was reverse transcribed into cDNA to act as the sequencing template. Clones were sequenced by immunoSEQ multiplex PCR, and TCRdb holds only the in-frame ones, with some missing. This sample has 100,000 to 130,000 clones; approximately 59% occur once, and the top ten carry around a fifth. Researchers picked out CD4+ and CD8+ T cells from PBMCs by sorting. Sequenced sample: CD8+ T cells sorted from blood. This TCR was sampled from a human donor in good health. The chain is built from TRBV29-1 and TRBJ1-2, with 9 bases matching TRBD1. CDR3 bases: TGCAGCGTCCGGACAGGGGACGGCTATGGCTACACCTTC. As protein: CSVRTGDGYGYTF.